A single sample gave rise to the 30 T cell receptor beta chains below, sequenced in a study of CXCR3-negative and CXCR3-positive naive CD8 T cells. UMI-labeled 5' RACE yielded the TRB cDNA libraries. With the 5' RACE reads reprocessed, TCRdb shows one record per CDR3 protein and no DNA. The sample data list around 34,000 distinct CDR3 sequences. Sequencing was carried out using memory CD8+ T cells from blood. The source is a human donor in good health. Some clones in this sample may be carry-over from other donors' samples.

The V gene is TRBV5-1, the J gene TRBJ2-7. The CDR3 extends over 14 amino acids. Germline CDR1 is SGHRS and CDR2 is YFSETQ. CDR3 amino acids: CASSFGRVAYEQYF.

This chain connects TRBV5-1 to TRBJ2-7. The CDR3 is 13 residues long. In germline, CDR1 is SGHRS, CDR2 YFSETQ. The CDR3 is CASSLGDNYEQYF.

V and J are TRBV6-2 or TRBV6-3 and TRBJ2-1. CDR3 length equals 14 residues. Germline loops: CDR1 MNHEY, CDR2 SVGEGT. CDR3 region: CASSYLGRNNEQFF.

This sequence joins TRBV29-1 and TRBJ2-7; TCRdb lists TRBD1, though no DNA is available to test this call. Germline assignment: CDR1 SQVTM and CDR2 ANQGSEA. The CDR3 has 13 amino acids. The CDR3 region is CSVEDLGGYEQYF.

CDR3 region: CASSQAVTDEQYF. V is TRBV4-2 and J is TRBJ2-7. CDR1 and CDR2 from the germline V gene are LGHNA and YNFKEQ. CDR3 length: 13 amino acids.

The V gene is TRBV29-1, the J gene TRBJ2-3; checking the TCRdb D call of TRBD2 is not possible without DNA. Germline-derived CDR1 and CDR2 are SQVTM and ANQGSEA. The CDR3 has 14 residues. CDR3 residues: CSAWTSGGGDTQYF.

This chain links TRBV6-2 or TRBV6-3 with TRBJ2-7. The CDR3 is 17 amino acids. Germline V gene lookup returns CDR1 MNHEY and CDR2 SVGEGT. This chain's CDR3 is CASSYPHDGYYSYEQYF.

This chain uses TRBV19 with TRBJ2-1. Germline V lookup: CDR1 LNHDA, CDR2 SQIVND (reference sequence). The CDR3 covers 16 residues. CDR3 residues: CASSIGDMEPYNEQFF.

The V and J genes are TRBV28 and TRBJ1-5; TCRdb names TRBD1, which stays unverified in the absence of DNA. Germline CDR1 and CDR2: MDHEN and SYDVKM. CDR3 length: 16 residues. The CDR3 spells CASSLLNRGGNQPQHF.

The V call is TRBV29-1, the J call TRBJ2-1; the D call of TRBD1 rests on TCRdb alone, since no DNA is present to check it. The CDR3 runs to 15 residues. In germline, CDR1 is SQVTM, CDR2 ANQGSEA. The chain's CDR3 is CSVDLGTFSYNEQFF.

V usage is TRBV20-1 and J usage is TRBJ1-1; the TCRdb D gene call, TRBD1, has no DNA to confirm it. Germline values: CDR1 DFQATT, CDR2 SNEGSKA (reference sequence). The CDR3 is 14 residues long. The CDR3: CSASNRRMNTEAFF.

The chain carries TRBV6-4 and TRBJ2-1; TCRdb picks TRBD1, but there is no DNA to check that call. CDR1 is MRHNA and CDR2 is SNTAGT in the germline V gene. The CDR3 has 16 amino acids. The CDR3: CASSLGRGPSHDEQFF.

V gene TRBV14 combines with J gene TRBJ2-2; TCRdb returns TRBD1, unconfirmable since there is no DNA. The V gene's germline CDR1 is SGHDN and CDR2 FVKESK. This CDR3 is 14 amino acids long. The CDR3 sequence is CASSHGGNTGELFF.

The gene calls are TRBV10-3 and TRBJ2-1; lacking DNA, the TRBD2 call made by TCRdb goes unchecked. Germline CDR1 and CDR2: ENHRY and SYGVKD. CDR3 length: 14 amino acids. Here the CDR3 reads CAISETGGNGEQFF.

V usage is TRBV19 and J usage is TRBJ2-4. The CDR3 runs 11 residues. The germline V gene has CDR1 LNHDA and CDR2 SQIVND (reference sequence). CDR3: CATSVGHIQYF.

The V and J genes are TRBV29-1 and TRBJ1-5; lacking DNA, the TRBD1 call made by TCRdb goes unchecked. There are 13 residues in the CDR3. Per germline, CDR1 SQVTM and CDR2 ANQGSEA. CDR3 residues: CSVEEGQGQPQHF. Full variable domain (outside the CDR3, taken from reference TRBV29-1 and TRBJ1-5): SAVISQKPSRDICQRGTSLTIQCQVDSQVTMMFWYRQQPGQSLTLIATANQGSEATYESGFVIDKFPISRPNLTFSTLTVSNMSPEDSSIYLCSVEEGQGQPQHFGDGTRLSIL.

The genes are TRBV9 and TRBJ2-7; TCRdb gives TRBD2 as the D gene, but with no DNA this cannot be confirmed. Germline CDR1 SGDLS, CDR2 YYNGEE. The CDR3 spans 13 residues. This CDR3 reads CASASGLSYEQYF.

V is TRBV4-2 and J is TRBJ2-1; the D call of TRBD1 rests on TCRdb alone, since no DNA is present to check it. The CDR3 is 14 amino acids. CDR1 and CDR2 (germline): LGHNA, YNFKEQ. This chain's CDR3 is CASSQDSTPGEQFF.

V gene TRBV7-8 combines with J gene TRBJ2-3. The CDR3 is 17 amino acids. Germline V lookup: CDR1 SGHVS, CDR2 FQNEAQ. CDR3 region: CASSLVQQAEVTDTQYF.

J is TRBJ2-7 and V is TRBV9; TCRdb lists TRBD1, though no DNA is available to test this call. CDR3 size: 11 residues. The germline V gene encodes CDR1 SGDLS and CDR2 YYNGEE. The CDR3 protein is CASGGRSEQYF. Full variable domain (outside the CDR3, taken from reference TRBV9 and TRBJ2-7): DSGVTQTPKHLITATGQRVTLRCSPRSGDLSVYWYQQSLDQGLQFLIQYYNGEERAKGNILERFSAQQFPDLHSELNLSSLELGDSALYFCASGGRSEQYFGPGTRLTVT.

The J gene is TRBJ2-2, the V gene TRBV28; TCRdb gives TRBD1 as the D gene, but with no DNA this cannot be confirmed. Germline lookup yields CDR1 MDHEN and CDR2 SYDVKM. This CDR3 has 15 amino acids. CDR3 sequence: CASSLDSLNTGELFF.

The chain combines TRBV28 with TRBJ2-6; TCRdb indicates TRBD1, and absent DNA this call remains unverified. CDR1 and CDR2 (germline): MDHEN, SYDVKM. CDR3 length: 15 residues. CDR3 region: CASGDRVSGANVLTF. The full variable domain, with the rest looked up from reference TRBV28 and TRBJ2-6, is DVKVTQSSRYLVKRTGEKVFLECVQDMDHENMFWYRQDPGLGLRLIYFSYDVKMKEKGDIPEGYSVSREKKERFSLILESASTNQTSMYLCASGDRVSGANVLTFGAGSRLTVL.

CDR3: CSVDGNRATGELFF. The chain has TRBV29-1 and TRBJ2-2; TCRdb designates TRBD1, a call that cannot be tested without DNA. The germline V gene has CDR1 SQVTM and CDR2 ANQGSEA. The CDR3 has 14 amino acids.

The rearrangement links TRBV4-3 to TRBJ2-7; TCRdb indicates TRBD2, and absent DNA this call remains unverified. CDR1 LGHNA and CDR2 YSLEER come from the germline V gene. The CDR3 covers 17 residues. The chain's CDR3 is CASSQDLASGEDYEQYF.

V usage is TRBV28 and J usage is TRBJ2-3; absent DNA, TCRdb's TRBD1 call cannot be checked. Germline V gene sequence: CDR1 MDHEN, CDR2 SYDVKM. The CDR3 covers 16 residues. CDR3 residues: CASSFGGVPSTDTQYF. The full variable domain, with the rest looked up from reference TRBV28 and TRBJ2-3, is DVKVTQSSRYLVKRTGEKVFLECVQDMDHENMFWYRQDPGLGLRLIYFSYDVKMKEKGDIPEGYSVSREKKERFSLILESASTNQTSMYLCASSFGGVPSTDTQYFGPGTRLTVL.

CDR3 protein: CASSLRGYEQYF. The genes are TRBV7-6 and TRBJ2-7. This CDR3 has 12 amino acids. The germline gives CDR1 SGHVS, CDR2 FNYEAQ.

The V and J genes are TRBV27 and TRBJ2-1. CDR1 and CDR2 from the germline V gene are MNHEY and SMNVEV (reference sequence). The CDR3 runs 13 residues. The CDR3 here is CASSLAHSNEQFF.

This rearrangement joins TRBV30 to TRBJ1-4; TCRdb calls TRBD1, which cannot be checked without DNA. This CDR3 spans 14 amino acids. Germline values: CDR1 GTSNPN, CDR2 SVGIG (reference sequence). CDR3 protein: CAWSTGITNEKLFF. Variable domain in full (rest from reference TRBV30 and TRBJ1-4): SQTIHQWPATLVQPVGSPLSLECTVEGTSNPNLYWYRQAAGRGLQLLFYSVGIGQISSEVPQNLSASRPQDRQFILSSKKLLLSDSGFYLCAWSTGITNEKLFFGSGTQLSVL.

The rearrangement joins TRBV7-9 to TRBJ2-2; without DNA, the TCRdb call of TRBD1 cannot be checked. The CDR3 runs 18 residues. Germline values: CDR1 SEHNR, CDR2 FQNEAQ (reference sequence). CDR3 loop: CASSLLPGQGANTGELFF. The whole variable domain, remainder taken from reference TRBV7-9 and TRBJ2-2, is DTGVSQNPRHKITKRGQNVTFRCDPISEHNRLYWYRQTLGQGPEFLTYFQNEAQLEKSRLLSDRFSAERPKGSFSTLEIQRTEQGDSAMYLCASSLLPGQGANTGELFFGEGSRLTVL.

The chain joins TRBV20-1 to TRBJ1-2. This CDR3 is 14 amino acids long. Germline CDR1 is DFQATT and CDR2 is SNEGSKA (reference sequence). The CDR3 spells CSARELSGTYGYTF.